These 23 T cell receptor beta chains share one sample of origin, sequenced in a study of shared clonotypes between healthy human individuals. The assay was immunoSEQ multiplex PCR, and TCRdb's table has in-frame clones only and misses some. The repertoire includes around 2.1 million clones, nearly 97% of them detected once, and roughly 0.13% sits in the top ten. The sequencing input was naive CD4+ T cells sorted from blood. Subset indicated: CD45RA+ positively selected. All receptors come from a man aged 18 to 30 in good health.

This sequence joins TRBV7-2 and TRBJ2-5; 7 bases are shared with TRBD1. CDR3 length: 14 residues. Trimming removed 3 bases from V and 4 bases from J; junction bases left unmatched: 5. Germline V CDR1 and CDR2: SGHTA, FQGNSA. As DNA, the CDR3 is TGTGCCAGCAGCTTTGTAGGGGGCGGAGAGACCCAGTACTTC. Residues: CASSFVGGGETQYF.

The chain joins TRBV30 to TRBJ1-2, with D tentatively TRBD1 (5 bases). The CDR3 is 15 residues long. From germline, CDR1 is GTSNPN and CDR2 SVGIG (reference sequence). With 2 bases removed from V and 5 bases from J, the gap between germline ends came to 18 bases. The CDR3 nucleotides read TGTGCCTGGAGTTTCACGAACAGGAGAGGGTATGGCTACACCTTC. This codes for CAWSFTNRRGYGYTF.

In the case of this clone: Other DNA variants within this sample encode the same CDR3. The rearrangement uses TRBV6-1 and TRBJ2-7; 7 bases match TRBD1. CDR1 MNHNS and CDR2 SASEGT come from the germline V gene. The V gene end was trimmed by 5 bases and the J gene end by 4 bases; junction bases not matched to a gene: 5. There are 13 residues in the CDR3. The chain's CDR3 is CASSRQGSYEQYF. CDR3 sequence (DNA): TGTGCCAGCAGTCGACAGGGTTCGTACGAGCAGTACTTC.

The chain employs TRBV10-3 and TRBJ1-3; no reliable D call. With 1 base removed from V and 4 bases from J, the gap between germline ends came to 14 bases. CDR3 length: 16 residues. The germline V gene has CDR1 ENHRY and CDR2 SYGVKD. The CDR3 is CAISEYQFSAGNTIYF. CDR3 bases: TGTGCCATCAGTGAGTACCAATTTTCGGCGGGAAACACCATATATTTT.

The CDR3 DNA is TGTGCCAGCAGCTCCCTAGGGGGGTTGAACACAGATACGCAGTATTTT. This codes for CASSSLGGLNTDTQYF. The chain has TRBV11-2 and TRBJ2-3; the D call may be TRBD1 or TRBD2 (6 bases each). Germline CDR1 and CDR2: SGHAT and FQNNGV. V was pared by 4 bases and J by 2 bases, with 16 bases between. There are 16 residues in the CDR3.

V gene TRBV30 combines with J gene TRBJ2-7, with 13 bases identical to TRBD2. This CDR3 comprises 16 residues. V dropped 3 bases and J dropped 1; count of bases not matched to a gene: 6. Germline V gene sequence: CDR1 GTSNPN, CDR2 SVGIG (reference sequence). The CDR3 protein is CAWSEPGLAGSYEQYF. In DNA, the CDR3 is TGTGCCTGGAGCGAACCGGGACTAGCGGGATCCTACGAGCAGTACTTC.

The gene calls are TRBV5-1 and TRBJ2-3; D ambiguous. This CDR3 spans 14 amino acids. The germline V gene has CDR1 SGHRS and CDR2 YFSETQ. Trimming cost V 2 bases and J 0 bases, with 7 bases left between them. CDR3 region: CASSLYWSTDTQYF. In DNA, the CDR3 is TGCGCCAGCAGCTTATACTGGAGCACAGATACGCAGTATTTT.

The J gene is TRBJ2-7, the V gene TRBV6-1, with 9 bases matching TRBD1. The V segment lost 8 bases and the J segment 4 bases; nucleotides outside the gene matches: 9. This CDR3 comprises 14 residues. CDR1 and CDR2 (germline): MNHNS, SASEGT. The CDR3: CASLGTGTLYEQYF. The DNA of the CDR3 is TGTGCCAGCTTAGGGACAGGGACGCTGTACGAGCAGTACTTC.

To note about this clone: The sample contains more than one DNA sequence encoding this CDR3. This rearrangement joins TRBV7-2 to TRBJ1-3; no definite D call. There are 12 residues in the CDR3. V was clipped by 5 bases and J by 2 bases, with 4 bases between them. Germline V gene sequence: CDR1 SGHTA, CDR2 FQGNSA. For the CDR3, the DNA is TGTGCCAGCAGCCCCACTGGAAACACCATATATTTT. It encodes CASSPTGNTIYF.

A single count supports this clone. CDR3 residues: CASSQDLRQGFTDTQYF. The CDR3 nucleotides are TGCGCCAGCAGCCAAGATCTCCGCCAGGGGTTCACAGATACGCAGTATTTT. V is TRBV4-3 and J is TRBJ2-3; D is perhaps TRBD1 (6 bases). V was pared by 0 bases and J by 2 bases, with 15 bases between. Germline assignment: CDR1 LGHNA and CDR2 YSLEER. The CDR3 consists of 17 residues.

The DNA of the CDR3 is TGTGCCAGCAGCCAGGGGGGACAGGTCTCCTACGAGCAGTACTTC. Its protein is CASSQGGQVSYEQYF. This chain connects TRBV7-2 to TRBJ2-7; 8 nucleotides line up with TRBD1. V was pared by 5 bases and J by 0 bases, with 6 bases of the junction left unmatched. Germline CDR1 reads SGHTA; CDR2 reads FQGNSA. The length of the CDR3 is 15 residues.

V gene TRBV27 combines with J gene TRBJ1-5; TRBD1 matches 8 bases. V gave up 6 bases and J gave up 4 bases; unmatched junction bases: 2. CDR3 length: 13 residues. From germline, CDR1 is MNHEY and CDR2 SMNVEV (reference sequence). CDR3 region: CASRRQGNQPQHF. The DNA for the CDR3 is TGTGCCAGCAGAAGACAGGGGAATCAGCCCCAGCATTTT.

This chain uses TRBV11-2 with TRBJ1-3; D unresolved. Germline V gene sequence: CDR1 SGHAT, CDR2 FQNNGV. V was shortened by 4 bases and J by 4 bases, with 14 bases between the two germline ends. The CDR3 spans 15 residues. The CDR3 DNA is TGTGCCAGCAGCTATCGGTGGGGATCGGGAAACACCATATATTTT. Translation gives CASSYRWGSGNTIYF.

This sequence joins TRBV6-5 and TRBJ2-2; no reliable D call. Germline-derived CDR1 and CDR2 are MNHEY and SVGAGI. V gave up 7 bases and J gave up 4 bases, with 10 bases separating them. This CDR3 region has 13 residues. The CDR3 DNA reads as TGTGCCAGCACCAACGAGCCCACCGGGGAGCTGTTTTTT. Translating gives CASTNEPTGELFF.

The rearrangement uses TRBV7-2 and TRBJ1-5; D call uncertain. The CDR3 consists of 15 residues. Germline V gene sequence: CDR1 SGHTA, CDR2 FQGNSA. The ends were cut back, 3 bases at V and 9 bases at J, with 18 bases in the middle. The CDR3 DNA reads as TGTGCCAGCAGCTTGGCACACACCGTAGCGGGGCCCCAGCATTTT. This codes for CASSLAHTVAGPQHF.

The CDR3 here is CASSVRALLGEQYF. CDR3 sequence (DNA): TGTGCCAGCAGCGTCCGGGCCCTGCTCGGCGAGCAGTACTTC. The chain carries TRBV5-8 and TRBJ2-7; D unresolved. Per germline, CDR1 SGHTS and CDR2 YDEGEE. This CDR3 region has 14 residues. V was cut by 4 bases and J by 6 bases, with 17 bases left in between. Complete variable domain (other parts from reference TRBV5-8 and TRBJ2-7): EAGVTQSPTHLIKTRGQQATLRCSPISGHTSVYWYQQALGLGLQFLLWYDEGEERNRGNFPPRFSGRQFPNYSSELNVNALELEDSALYLCASSVRALLGEQYFGPGTRLTVT.

The chain uses TRBV4-1 and TRBJ2-3; 9 positions agree with TRBD2. The V segment lost 1 base and the J segment 6 bases; nucleotides outside the gene matches: 8. The CDR3 runs 16 residues. Germline assignment: CDR1 MGHRA and CDR2 YSYEKL. The chain's CDR3 is CASSQAISGSQDTQYF. For the CDR3, the DNA is TGCGCCAGCAGCCAAGCCATTAGCGGGAGCCAGGATACGCAGTATTTT.

The count of this clone is one. The genes are TRBV6-5 and TRBJ2-7; D is unresolved. V lost 6 bases and J lost 0, with 12 bases in between. The germline CDR1 and CDR2 sequences are MNHEY and SVGAGI. There are 14 residues in the CDR3. The CDR3 loop is CASSLGRISYEQYF. The CDR3 nucleotides read TGTGCCAGCAGCCTCGGTCGGATCTCCTACGAGCAGTACTTC.

This clone was counted a few times. CDR3 loop: CASKGPSGELFF. The CDR3 DNA follows: TGTGCCTCTAAGGGACCCTCCGGGGAGCTGTTTTTT. This chain links TRBV30 with TRBJ2-2; D assignment may be TRBD1 or TRBD2 (5 bases each). The CDR3 has 12 residues. The germline V gene encodes CDR1 GTSNPN and CDR2 SVGIG (reference sequence). Trimming took off 7 bases at V and 6 bases at J, with 12 bases between the two ends.

This rearrangement joins TRBV7-9 to TRBJ2-7, with TRBD2 as a possible D gene (5 bases). The V gene's germline CDR1 is SEHNR and CDR2 FQNEAQ (reference sequence). Trimming shortened V by 5 bases and J by 0 bases, and 8 bases separated the two germline ends. The CDR3 is 13 amino acids. Here the CDR3 DNA reads TGTGCCAGCAGCGGGGAGAACTCCTACGAGCAGTACTTC. This gives the protein CASSGENSYEQYF. Together with reference TRBV7-9 and TRBJ2-7, the CDR3 gives the full variable domain: DTGVSQNPRHKITKRGQNVTFRCDPISEHNRLYWYRQTLGQGPEFLTYFQNEAQLEKSRLLSDRFSAERPKGSFSTLEIQRTEQGDSAMYLCASSGENSYEQYFGPGTRLTVT.

This chain connects TRBV7-9 to TRBJ2-5, with 7 bases aligning to TRBD1. J gave up 3 bases and V 5 bases, and 18 bases lay outside the gene matches. The CDR3 has 18 amino acids. Germline values: CDR1 SEHNR, CDR2 FQNEAQ (reference sequence). Here the CDR3 reads CASSRLVDLTGRKETQYF. The CDR3 DNA reads as TGTGCCAGCAGCCGATTGGTAGATCTGACAGGGCGGAAAGAGACCCAGTACTTC.

On this clone: Within the sample, other DNA sequences also encode this same CDR3. The rearrangement links TRBV30 to TRBJ1-3; TRBD1 might be the D (5 bases). Trimming stripped 0 bases from V and 0 bases from J, with 9 bases between. The CDR3 consists of 15 residues. In germline, CDR1 is GTSNPN, CDR2 SVGIG (reference sequence). The CDR3 is CAWSVGRGSGNTIYF. The DNA for the CDR3 is TGTGCCTGGAGTGTAGGTAGGGGCTCTGGAAACACCATATATTTT.

CDR3 sequence reads: CASSLDLGPYGYTF. CDR3 nucleotide sequence: TGCGCCAGCAGCTTGGATTTGGGACCATATGGCTACACCTTC. The genes are TRBV5-1 and TRBJ1-2; D is possibly TRBD1 (5 bases). The ends were cut back, 0 bases at V and 5 bases at J, with 11 bases in the middle. Germline assignment: CDR1 SGHRS and CDR2 YFSETQ. The CDR3 length is 14 residues.